The rows below give T cell receptor beta chains drawn from one sample of a study of shared clonotypes between healthy human individuals. Sequenced by immunoSEQ multiplex PCR; TCRdb stores in-frame clones only, minus some. Among some 2.4 million clones listed, under 95% were seen once. The sequenced material came from naive CD4+ T cells from PBMCs. Receptor source: a young man in good health. Some clones in this sample may be carry-over from other donors' samples. The CDR3 runs from the conserved cysteine through the conserved F or W. D genes are given only for firm matches. The size entry is marked missing in some rows and otherwise reads once, few, many or a size class.

cdr3_aa cdr3_nt d_call clone_size j_call v_call
CASSELAGGTDTQYF TGTGCCAGCAGCGAACTAGCGGGGGGAACAGATACGCAGTATTTT TRBD2 . TRBJ2-3 TRBV18
CASSSKQGFGETQYF TGTGCCAGCAGCTCTAAACAGGGGTTTGGGGAGACCCAGTACTTC TRBD1 once TRBJ2-5 TRBV7-6
CASSQRASGNEQFF TGTGCCAGCAGTCAGCGGGCTAGCGGGAATGAGCAGTTCTTC TRBD2 . TRBJ2-1 TRBV5-5
CASSPGLAGRHEQYF TGTGCCAGCAGCCCCGGACTAGCGGGCCGCCACGAGCAGTACTTC TRBD2 . TRBJ2-7 TRBV7-2
CSVEGGANVLTF TGCAGCGTTGAGGGTGGGGCCAACGTCCTGACTTTC . . TRBJ2-6 TRBV29-1
CASSYGTGTYGYTF TGTGCCAGCAGTTACGGGACAGGAACCTATGGCTACACCTTC TRBD1 once TRBJ1-2 TRBV6-6
CASRPGGSVSGELFF TGCGCCAGCCGACCAGGGGGGTCAGTTTCCGGGGAGCTGTTTTTT . . TRBJ2-2 TRBV4-1
CSVVRGLSYNEQFF TGCAGCGTCGTACGAGGACTCTCCTACAATGAGCAGTTCTTC . . TRBJ2-1 TRBV29-1
CASSRSGTDTYEQYF TGTGCCAGCAGCCGAAGTGGGACCGATACCTACGAGCAGTACTTC . . TRBJ2-7 TRBV28
CASSDRDLDYGYTF TGCGCCAGCAGCGATCGGGACCTGGACTATGGCTACACCTTC . . TRBJ1-2 TRBV5-1
CASSVSGLSGRATDTQYF TGTGCCAGCAGCGTATCAGGGCTTAGCGGGAGGGCCACAGATACGCAGTATTTT TRBD2 . TRBJ2-3 TRBV9
CASSPTVSSYEQYF TGTGCCTCAAGCCCCACGGTAAGCTCCTACGAGCAGTACTTC . . TRBJ2-7 TRBV19
CASSLEGEYNQPQHF TGCGCCAGCAGCTTGGAAGGGGAGTACAATCAGCCCCAGCATTTT . . TRBJ1-5 TRBV5-1
CASSYSAGWSDTQYF TGTGCCAGCAGTTACAGCGCAGGGTGGTCAGATACGCAGTATTTT . once TRBJ2-3 TRBV6-5
CASSPGQGIPYF TGTGCCAGCAGCCCCGGACAGGGTATCCCGTACTTC TRBD1 . TRBJ2-7 TRBV7-2
CSVEEPGHNQPQHF TGCAGCGTTGAAGAACCGGGACACAATCAGCCCCAGCATTTT . . TRBJ1-5 TRBV29-1
CASSVRETSYEQYF TGTGCCAGCAGCGTCCGGGAGACCTCCTACGAGCAGTACTTC . . TRBJ2-7 TRBV5-8
CASSDVQGRNTEAFF TGCGCCAGCAGCGACGTACAGGGGCGAAACACTGAAGCTTTCTTT TRBD1 once TRBJ1-1 TRBV5-1
CASSLRGRASGRGNEQFF TGTGCCAGCAGCCTCAGGGGGCGTGCTAGCGGGAGGGGTAATGAGCAGTTCTTC TRBD2 . TRBJ2-1 TRBV7-2
CASSLGQGSTYSYTF TGTGCCAGCAGCCTCGGACAGGGGTCGACCTACTCTTACACCTTC TRBD1 . TRBJ1-2 TRBV7-9
CSARGIEQFF TGCAGTGCTAGAGGGATTGAGCAGTTCTTC . . TRBJ2-1 TRBV20-1
CASSIGGAYNEQFF TGTGCCAGTAGTATCGGCGGAGCCTACAATGAGCAGTTCTTC . . TRBJ2-1 TRBV19
CASSQAEDRGWYEQYF TGCGCCAGCAGCCAAGCCGAGGACAGGGGTTGGTACGAGCAGTACTTC TRBD1 . TRBJ2-7 TRBV4-1
CASSPEGQGYNEKLFF TGTGCCAGCAGTCCAGAGGGACAGGGTTATAATGAAAAACTGTTTTTT TRBD1 . TRBJ1-4 TRBV28
CASSRIAGTEAFF TGTGCCAGCAGCAGGATAGCCGGCACTGAAGCTTTCTTT . . TRBJ1-1 TRBV14
CASSPAGAGLTGELFF TGTGCCAGCTCACCCGCCGGGGCTGGCCTAACCGGGGAGCTGTTTTTT . . TRBJ2-2 TRBV18
CASSITGVNTEAFF TGTGCCAGTAGTATTACGGGGGTGAACACTGAAGCTTTCTTT . once TRBJ1-1 TRBV19
CASSLVTTDSGNTIYF TGTGCCAGCAGCTTGGTCACCACCGACTCTGGAAACACCATATATTTT . . TRBJ1-3 TRBV5-5
CASSWTRLNTEAFF TGTGCCAGCAGCTGGACAAGACTGAACACTGAAGCTTTCTTT . . TRBJ1-1 TRBV28
CASSFLLALSTDTQYF TGTGCCAGCAGCTTTCTACTAGCTCTCAGCACAGATACGCAGTATTTT . . TRBJ2-3 TRBV28
CASSYRSWTEAFF TGTGCCAGCAGTTACAGGTCTTGGACTGAAGCTTTCTTT . . TRBJ1-1 TRBV28
CASSKEPILLADTDTQYF TGTGCCAGCAGCAAAGAACCCATTCTCCTGGCGGACACAGATACGCAGTATTTT . . TRBJ2-3 TRBV21-1
CASSFGTGVNYGYTF TGTGCCAGCAGTTTCGGGACAGGGGTAAACTATGGCTACACCTTC TRBD1 . TRBJ1-2 TRBV28
CASSFGGDFNEKLFF TGTGCCAGCAGCTTCGGTGGAGATTTTAATGAAAAACTGTTTTTT . . TRBJ1-4 TRBV13
CASSPGGNTGELFF TGTGCCAGCTCCCCAGGGGGTAACACCGGGGAGCTGTTTTTT TRBD1 once TRBJ2-2 TRBV6-5
CASSLAGLAGTGELFF TGTGCCAGCAGCTTAGCGGGACTAGCGGGCACCGGGGAGCTGTTTTTT TRBD2 . TRBJ2-2 TRBV7-6
CASSARTGSYEQYF TGTGCCAGCAGTGCTCGGACCGGCTCCTACGAGCAGTACTTC . once TRBJ2-7 TRBV25-1
CASSPPDRGLVGNQPQHF TGTGCCAGCTCACCACCGGACAGGGGGCTGGTTGGCAATCAGCCCCAGCATTTT TRBD1 once TRBJ1-5 TRBV18
CASSPPGNPYEQYF TGTGCCAGCAGCCCCCCGGGCAACCCCTACGAGCAGTACTTC . . TRBJ2-7 TRBV7-9
CAWSVQVRTQQETQYF TGTGCCTGGAGTGTACAGGTTAGGACACAACAAGAGACCCAGTACTTC . . TRBJ2-5 TRBV30
CASSLIGGTYNEQFF TGCGCCAGCAGCTTGATTGGGGGGACCTACAATGAGCAGTTCTTC . . TRBJ2-1 TRBV5-1
CAWSSPGTRGAGELFF TGTGCCTGGAGTTCCCCCGGGACTAGAGGGGCCGGGGAGCTGTTTTTT TRBD2 . TRBJ2-2 TRBV30
CASGLGGQYTEAFF TGTGCTAGTGGTTTGGGGGGACAGTACACTGAAGCTTTCTTT TRBD1 . TRBJ1-1 TRBV12-5
CASSYRSYPYEQYF TGTGCCAGCAGCTACAGGTCTTACCCCTACGAGCAGTACTTC . . TRBJ2-7 TRBV6-5
CASSQVLDGTQYF TGCGCCAGCAGCCAAGTGCTGGATGGTACGCAGTATTTT . . TRBJ2-3 TRBV4-1
CASSGRDRGRPGANVLTF TGTGCCAGCAGCGGCCGGGACAGGGGGCGCCCCGGGGCCAACGTCCTGACTTTC TRBD1 . TRBJ2-6 TRBV7-9
CAISDSNRVLNTEAFF TGTGCCATCAGTGACTCTAACAGGGTTCTGAACACTGAAGCTTTCTTT . . TRBJ1-1 TRBV10-3
CASSGLAEQETQYF TGTGCCAGCAGCGGACTAGCGGAACAAGAGACCCAGTACTTC TRBD2 . TRBJ2-5 TRBV6-5
CASSLAGRADNTEAFF TGCGCCAGCAGCTTGGCCGGTCGGGCAGATAACACTGAAGCTTTCTTT . . TRBJ1-1 TRBV5-1
CASRDSGSGHEQYF TGTGCCAGCCGAGATAGCGGGAGTGGGCACGAGCAGTACTTC TRBD2 . TRBJ2-7 TRBV6-6
CASSRNSWATSTDTQYF TGTGCCAGCAGTCGAAATTCCTGGGCCACTAGCACAGATACGCAGTATTTT . . TRBJ2-3 TRBV28
CASSLLGLGGYTF TGTGCCAGCAGTTTATTAGGGTTGGGGGGCTACACCTTC . . TRBJ1-2 TRBV28